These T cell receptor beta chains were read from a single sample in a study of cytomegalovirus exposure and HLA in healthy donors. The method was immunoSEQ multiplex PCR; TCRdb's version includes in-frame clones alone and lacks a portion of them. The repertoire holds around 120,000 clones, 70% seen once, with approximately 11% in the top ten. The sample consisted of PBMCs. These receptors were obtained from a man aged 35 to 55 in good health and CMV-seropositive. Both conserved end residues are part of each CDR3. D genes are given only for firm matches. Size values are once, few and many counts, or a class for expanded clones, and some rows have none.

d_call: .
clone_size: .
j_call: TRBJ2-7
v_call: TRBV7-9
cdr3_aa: CASSLVDTTYEQYF
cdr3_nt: TGTGCCAGCAGCTTAGTTGACACGACCTACGAGCAGTACTTC

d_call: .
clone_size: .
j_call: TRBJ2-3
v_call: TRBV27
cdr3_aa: CASSLSRRDTQYF
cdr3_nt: TGTGCCAGCAGTTTGTCTAGGAGAGATACGCAGTATTTT

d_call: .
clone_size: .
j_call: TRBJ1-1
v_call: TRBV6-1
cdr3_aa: CASSRSDTEAFF
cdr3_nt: TGTGCCAGCAGCAGGTCCGACACTGAAGCTTTCTTT

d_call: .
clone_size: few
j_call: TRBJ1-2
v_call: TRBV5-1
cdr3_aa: CASSLNREFGYTF
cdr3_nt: TGCGCCAGCAGCTTGAACAGGGAGTTTGGCTACACCTTC

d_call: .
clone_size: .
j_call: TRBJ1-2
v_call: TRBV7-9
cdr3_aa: CSSSFLLDGYTF
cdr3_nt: TGTTCCAGCAGCTTCCTATTAGATGGCTACACCTTC

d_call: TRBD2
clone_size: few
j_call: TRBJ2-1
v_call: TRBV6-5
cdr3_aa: CASSLGLADNEQFF
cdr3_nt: TGTGCCAGCAGCCTCGGACTAGCGGACAATGAGCAGTTCTTC

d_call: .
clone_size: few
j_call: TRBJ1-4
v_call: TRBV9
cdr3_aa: CASSVEAGWAEKLFF
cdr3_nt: TGTGCCAGCAGCGTAGAGGCAGGGTGGGCTGAAAAACTGTTTTTT

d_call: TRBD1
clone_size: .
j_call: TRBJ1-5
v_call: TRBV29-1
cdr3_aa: CSVSQGTGGIQPQHF
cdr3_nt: TGCAGCGTCTCCCAGGGGACAGGGGGTATTCAGCCCCAGCATTTT

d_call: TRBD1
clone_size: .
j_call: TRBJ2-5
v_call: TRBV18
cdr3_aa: CASFTRQGSQETQYF
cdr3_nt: TGTGCCAGCTTTACTAGACAGGGCTCTCAAGAGACCCAGTACTTC

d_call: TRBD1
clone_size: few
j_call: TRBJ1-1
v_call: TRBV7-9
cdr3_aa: CASSFDRANTEAFF
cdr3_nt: TGTGCCAGCAGCTTCGACAGGGCGAACACTGAAGCTTTCTTT

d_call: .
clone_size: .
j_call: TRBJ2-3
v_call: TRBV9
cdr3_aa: CASSVAGLLAYTQYF
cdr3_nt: TGTGCCAGCAGCGTAGCAGGGCTCCTCGCCTATACGCAGTATTTT

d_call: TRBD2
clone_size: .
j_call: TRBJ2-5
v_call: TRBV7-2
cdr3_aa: CASSLSGSDQETQYF
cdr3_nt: TGTGCCAGCAGTCTTAGCGGGAGCGATCAAGAGACCCAGTACTTC

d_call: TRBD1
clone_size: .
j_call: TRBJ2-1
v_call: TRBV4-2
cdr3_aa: CASSQERDRGYDEQFF
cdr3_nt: TGTGCCAGCAGCCAAGAGAGGGACAGGGGGTACGATGAGCAGTTCTTC

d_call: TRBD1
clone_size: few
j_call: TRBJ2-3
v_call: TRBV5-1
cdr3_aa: CASSQGTGGGTDTQYF
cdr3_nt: TGCGCCAGCAGCCAAGGGACAGGGGGAGGCACAGATACGCAGTATTTT

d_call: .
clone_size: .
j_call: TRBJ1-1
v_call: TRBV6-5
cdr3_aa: CASREETEAFF
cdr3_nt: TGTGCCAGCCGGGAGGAGACTGAAGCTTTCTTT

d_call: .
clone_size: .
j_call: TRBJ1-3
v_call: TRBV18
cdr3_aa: CASSPTGGSGNTIYF
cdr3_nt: TGTGCCAGCTCACCGACGGGGGGATCTGGAAACACCATATATTTT

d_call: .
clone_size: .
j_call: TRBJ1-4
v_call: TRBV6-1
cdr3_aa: CASIPRGTNEKLFF
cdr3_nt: TGTGCCAGCATCCCCCGGGGGACTAATGAAAAACTGTTTTTT

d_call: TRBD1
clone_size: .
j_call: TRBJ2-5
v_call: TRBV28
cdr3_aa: CASSSPGGGETQYF
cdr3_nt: TGTGCCAGCAGTTCTCCAGGGGGCGGGGAGACCCAGTACTTC

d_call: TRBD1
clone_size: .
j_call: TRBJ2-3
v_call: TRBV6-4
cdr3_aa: CASSQNRGDTQYF
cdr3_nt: TGTGCCAGCAGCCAAAACAGGGGTGATACGCAGTATTTT

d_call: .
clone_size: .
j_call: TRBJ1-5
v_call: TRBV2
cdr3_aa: CASSDRGRSNQPQHF
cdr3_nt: TGTGCCAGCAGTGACAGGGGTCGGAGCAATCAGCCCCAGCATTTT

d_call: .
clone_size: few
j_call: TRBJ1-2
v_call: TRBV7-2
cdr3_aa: CASSPNSQGLYGYTF
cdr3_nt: TGTGCCAGCAGCCCGAACTCACAGGGCCTCTATGGCTACACCTTC

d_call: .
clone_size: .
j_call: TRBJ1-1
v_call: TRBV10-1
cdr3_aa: CASSESWGYEAFF
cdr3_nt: TGCGCCAGCAGTGAGTCTTGGGGCTATGAAGCTTTCTTT

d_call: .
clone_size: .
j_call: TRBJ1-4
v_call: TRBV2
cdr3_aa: CASSDREEEKLFF
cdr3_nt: TGTGCCAGCAGTGACAGGGAGGAAGAAAAACTGTTTTTT

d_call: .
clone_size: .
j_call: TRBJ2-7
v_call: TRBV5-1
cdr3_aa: CASSFNPGTKYEQYF
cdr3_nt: TGCGCCAGCAGCTTTAATCCAGGAACAAAATACGAGCAGTACTTC

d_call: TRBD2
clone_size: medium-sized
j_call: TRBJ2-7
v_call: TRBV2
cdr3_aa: CASSEGGRELYEQYF
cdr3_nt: TGTGCCAGCAGTGAAGGAGGGCGGGAGTTGTACGAGCAGTACTTC

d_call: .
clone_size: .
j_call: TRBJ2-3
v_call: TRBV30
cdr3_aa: CAWSIGQSRADTQYF
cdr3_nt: TGTGCCTGGAGTATCGGACAGTCTCGGGCGGATACGCAGTATTTT

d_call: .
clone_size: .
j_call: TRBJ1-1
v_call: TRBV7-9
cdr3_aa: CASSLGTANTEAFF
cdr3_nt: TGTGCCAGCAGCTTAGGTACAGCGAACACTGAAGCTTTCTTT

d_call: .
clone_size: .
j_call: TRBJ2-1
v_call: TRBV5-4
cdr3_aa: CASSFRLAMESYNEQFF
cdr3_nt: TGTGCCAGCAGCTTCCGGCTAGCGATGGAGTCCTACAATGAGCAGTTCTTC

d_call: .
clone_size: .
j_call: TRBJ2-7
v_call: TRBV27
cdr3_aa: CASSLATGAYEQYF
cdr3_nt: TGTGCCAGCAGTTTAGCGACAGGCGCCTACGAGCAGTACTTC

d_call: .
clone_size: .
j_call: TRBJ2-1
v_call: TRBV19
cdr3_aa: CASSMSGFYNEQFF
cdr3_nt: TGTGCCAGTAGTATGAGCGGGTTCTACAATGAGCAGTTCTTC

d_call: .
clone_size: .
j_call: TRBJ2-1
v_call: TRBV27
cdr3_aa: CASSFPRAEEFF
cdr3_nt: TGTGCCAGCAGTTTTCCCAGGGCTGAGGAGTTCTTC

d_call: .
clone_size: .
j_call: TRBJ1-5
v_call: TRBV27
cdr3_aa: CASGVGGLLKPQHF
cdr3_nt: TGTGCCAGTGGAGTAGGCGGATTATTGAAGCCCCAGCATTTT

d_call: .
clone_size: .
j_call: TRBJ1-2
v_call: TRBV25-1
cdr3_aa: CASSRGLGGYTF
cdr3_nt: TGTGCCAGCAGTCGAGGGCTTGGCGGCTACACCTTC

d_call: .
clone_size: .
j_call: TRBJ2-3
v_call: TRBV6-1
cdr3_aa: CASSPGLWSTDTQYF
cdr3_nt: TGTGCCAGCAGTCCCGGACTATGGAGCACAGATACGCAGTATTTT

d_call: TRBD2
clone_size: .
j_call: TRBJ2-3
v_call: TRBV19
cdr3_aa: CASSALAGGEIDTQYF
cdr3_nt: TGTGCCAGTAGTGCCCTAGCGGGAGGCGAGATAGATACGCAGTATTTT

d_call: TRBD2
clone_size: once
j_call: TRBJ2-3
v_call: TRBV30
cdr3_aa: CAWKPGLAGEIDTQYF
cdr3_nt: TGTGCCTGGAAACCGGGGCTAGCGGGAGAGATAGATACGCAGTATTTT

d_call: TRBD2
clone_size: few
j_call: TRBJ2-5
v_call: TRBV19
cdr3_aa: CASSMEGLAGMETQYF
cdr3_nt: TGTGCCAGTAGTATGGAGGGACTAGCGGGGATGGAGACCCAGTACTTC

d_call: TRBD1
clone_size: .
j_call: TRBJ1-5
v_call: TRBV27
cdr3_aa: CASARDREDLYSNQPQHF
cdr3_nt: TGTGCCAGCGCCCGGGACAGAGAAGATCTCTATAGCAATCAGCCCCAGCATTTT

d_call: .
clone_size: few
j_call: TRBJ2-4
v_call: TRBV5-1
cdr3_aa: CASSSLGRDGAKNIQYF
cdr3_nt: TGCGCCAGCAGCTCATTGGGCCGGGATGGAGCCAAAAACATTCAGTACTTC

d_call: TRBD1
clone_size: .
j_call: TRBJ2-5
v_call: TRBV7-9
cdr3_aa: CASSPWDRSKETQYF
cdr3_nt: TGTGCCAGCAGCCCGTGGGACAGATCCAAAGAGACCCAGTACTTC

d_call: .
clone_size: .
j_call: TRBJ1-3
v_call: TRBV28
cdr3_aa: CASSLGVAGNTIYF
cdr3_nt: TGTGCCAGCAGTCTAGGGGTAGCTGGAAACACCATATATTTT